The 2 T cell receptor beta chains in this list originate from one sample, sequenced in a study of regulatory T cells in long-lasting Graves disease. Regarding time point: persistent/refractory GD, antithyroid drugs over 5 years with positive TRAb. RNA from PBMCs was the source of the TCR library. The authors built TCR beta libraries using iRepertoire HTBI primers and Arm-PCR of CDR3 regions. TCRdb ran MiXCR on the multiplex PCR reads and lists one entry per CDR3 protein. Here the sample spans under 450,000 distinct CDR3 sequences, 23% being singletons. The sequencing used peripheral blood mononuclear cells (PBMCs), collected when the disease was refractory, from a patient treated with antithyroid drugs. These TCRs come from a female donor with Graves disease.

This clonotype showed up just a few times. The J gene is TRBJ2-2, the V gene TRBV6-1, with TRBD1 matching 11 bases. V was pared by 6 bases and J by 3 bases, with 9 bases of the junction left unmatched. CDR3 size: 17 residues. CDR1 and CDR2 from the germline V gene are MNHNS and SASEGT. The CDR3 sequence: CASSLAGQGADTGELFF. The CDR3 DNA reads as TGTGCCAGCAGCTTAGCCGGACAGGGGGCGGACACCGGGGAGCTGTTTTTT.

This clonotype was observed many times. This chain joins TRBV9 and TRBJ2-5; possibly TRBD2 for D (5 bases). The CDR3 loop spans 14 amino acids. Trimming cost V 6 bases and J 2 bases, with 14 bases left between them. CDR1 SGDLS and CDR2 YYNGEE come from the germline V gene. CDR3 in DNA: TGTGCCAGCAATGACGGGGAAGGGCAAGAGACCCAGTACTTC. This gives the protein CASNDGEGQETQYF.